This entry lists 30 T cell receptor beta chains sequenced from one sample in a study of CD8 T cells in ankylosing spondylitis. TCRdb itself ran the 5' RACE reads through MiXCR, one entry per CDR3 protein. The profile shows approximately 150,000 distinct CDR3 sequences, around a third of them singletons. Sequencing input: synovial fluid, either unsorted or a sorted T cell fraction (not recorded which). The receptors stem from a male donor with ankylosing spondylitis.

This clonotype was recorded many times. This chain joins TRBV12-3 or TRBV12-4 and TRBJ2-1, with TRBD2 as a possible D gene (6 bases). The CDR3 spans 14 residues. Trimming removed 5 bases at V and 11 bases at J, with 19 bases between. CDR3 amino acids: CASSLSGEKDKQFF. The CDR3 DNA sequence: TGTGCCAGCAGTCTCTCGGGAGAGAAAGATAAGCAGTTCTTC.

This clonotype showed up just a few times. The rearrangement joins TRBV10-3 to TRBJ2-5; 9 bases align to TRBD1. V was clipped by 4 bases and J by 5 bases; unmatched bases: 2. The germline V gene encodes CDR1 ENHRY and CDR2 SYGVKD. The CDR3 totals 13 residues. DNA of the CDR3: TGTGCCATCAGTGGCGGGACAGGGGAGACCCAGTACTTC. It codes for CAISGGTGETQYF.

This clonotype was found a few times. V is TRBV6-2 or TRBV6-3 and J is TRBJ2-1; D remains unclear. This CDR3 comprises 12 residues. V was cut by 2 bases and J by 8 bases, with 7 bases left in between. Germline values: CDR1 MNHEY, CDR2 SVGEGT. The CDR3 DNA reads as TGTGCCAGCAGTTACGGGGTGCATGAGCAGTTCTTC. Its protein product is CASSYGVHEQFF.

This sequence joins TRBV28 and TRBJ1-6; 11 bases match TRBD1. The CDR3 spans 15 residues. The germline V gene has CDR1 MDHEN and CDR2 SYDVKM. Trimming cost V 3 bases and J 12 bases; bases outside gene matches: 7. The CDR3 coding sequence is TGTGCCAGCAGTTTCCGAGGGACAGGGGGAGGACCCCTCCACTTT. Translation gives CASSFRGTGGGPLHF.

CDR3 DNA: TGTGCCAGCTCAAGGGGACAGGCCGGTGCGGAAAATGAGCAGTTCTTC. This translates into CASSRGQAGAENEQFF. This chain joins TRBV18 and TRBJ2-1; 8 positions match TRBD1. CDR3 length: 16 residues. CDR1 is KGHSH and CDR2 is LQKENI in the germline V gene. Unmatched junction bases numbered 13, after V lost 5 bases and J lost 7 bases.

The J gene is TRBJ2-6, the V gene TRBV5-1; 12 nucleotides line up with TRBD2. CDR1 SGHRS and CDR2 YFSETQ come from the germline V gene. Unmatched junction bases numbered 6, after V lost 4 bases and J lost 4 bases. This CDR3 spans 17 amino acids. The CDR3 is CASSTGLAGTGANVLTF. The CDR3 nucleotides read TGCGCCAGCAGCACCGGACTAGCGGGAACCGGGGCCAACGTCCTGACTTTC.

The J gene is TRBJ2-1, the V gene TRBV14; D gene unclear. The CDR3 is 16 amino acids. The V end lost 5 bases, the J end lost 6 bases, and 20 bases lay between the germline ends. Per the germline V gene, CDR1 is SGHDN and CDR2 is FVKESK. The CDR3 nucleotides are TGTGCCAGCAGCGCCCCCCCCCTGAGGAGATTCAATGAGCAGTTCTTC. It is translated as CASSAPPLRRFNEQFF.

This chain links TRBV28 with TRBJ1-4; TRBD1 might be the D (6 bases). The V gene's germline CDR1 is MDHEN and CDR2 SYDVKM. The ends were cut back, 8 bases at V and 0 bases at J, with 16 bases in the middle. The CDR3 has 16 residues. CDR3 loop: CASRRDTSATNEKLFF. CDR3 coding DNA: TGTGCCAGCCGCCGGGACACTAGCGCAACTAATGAAAAACTGTTTTTT.

The gene calls are TRBV9 and TRBJ1-2; TRBD1 might be the D (6 bases). Germline V gene sequence: CDR1 SGDLS, CDR2 YYNGEE. This CDR3 spans 17 amino acids. V dropped 4 bases and J dropped 4 bases, with 23 bases sitting between them. CDR3 loop: CASSSQSRGGRGYGYTF. The CDR3 DNA follows: TGTGCCAGCAGCTCCCAAAGCCGGGGGGGCAGAGGCTATGGCTACACCTTC.

This clonotype was seen many times. V usage is TRBV3-1 and J usage is TRBJ2-3, with unresolved D. V gave up 0 bases and J gave up 10 bases, with 17 bases separating them. The CDR3 runs to 15 residues. The V gene's germline CDR1 is LGHDT and CDR2 YNNKEL (reference sequence). CDR3 bases: TGTGCCAGCAGCCAAGATATCGACCCACACAGATCGCAGTATTTT. It is translated as CASSQDIDPHRSQYF.

The gene calls are TRBV10-2 and TRBJ1-1; D is ambiguous. The CDR3 covers 13 residues. Germline-derived CDR1 and CDR2 are WSHSY and SAAADI. V was cut by 6 bases and J by 1 base, with 9 bases left in between. This CDR3 reads CASSEQQNTEAFF. CDR3 nucleotides: TGCGCCAGCAGCGAACAGCAGAACACTGAAGCTTTCTTT.

This clonotype was picked up many times. The chain uses TRBV9 and TRBJ2-4; tentatively, D is TRBD1 or TRBD2 (5 bases each). Germline lookup yields CDR1 SGDLS and CDR2 YYNGEE. V was clipped by 4 bases and J by 1 base, with 21 bases between them. This CDR3 contains 18 residues. The CDR3 region has the DNA TGTGCCAGCAGCCCCCGGGACCGGTTGACTACCGCCAAAAACATTCAGTACTTC. Translated, it gives CASSPRDRLTTAKNIQYF.

This chain joins TRBV20-1 and TRBJ2-2, with D unclear. The germline CDR1 and CDR2 sequences are DFQATT and SNEGSKA (reference sequence). This CDR3 comprises 13 residues. Trimming removed 3 bases at V and 2 bases at J, with 7 bases between. The CDR3 protein is CSASRLNTGELFF. CDR3 nucleotides: TGCAGTGCTAGCCGGCTCAACACCGGGGAGCTGTTTTTT.

This clonotype has just a few counts. The chain employs TRBV20-1 and TRBJ1-1; 7 nucleotides agree with TRBD1. The J segment lost 3 bases and the V segment lost 5 bases, leaving 6 bases of the junction unmatched. This CDR3 has 13 amino acids. Germline lookup yields CDR1 DFQATT and CDR2 SNEGSKA (reference sequence). The CDR3 reads CSAHRGDHTEAFF. In DNA form, the CDR3 reads TGCAGTGCTCACAGGGGCGATCACACTGAAGCTTTCTTT.

The chain employs TRBV20-1 and TRBJ1-2, with D tentatively TRBD1 (6 bases). The CDR3 totals 13 residues. With 6 bases removed from V and 5 bases from J, the gap between germline ends came to 16 bases. The germline gives CDR1 DFQATT, CDR2 SNEGSKA (reference sequence). As DNA, the CDR3 is TGCAGTGCGACGGGACACCTTATTTATGGCTACACCTTC. Translation gives CSATGHLIYGYTF.

The rearrangement uses TRBV2 and TRBJ1-2; no clear D gene. From germline, CDR1 is SNHLY and CDR2 FYNNEI. V was trimmed by 3 bases and J by 4 bases, leaving 6 bases between them. This CDR3 is built from 12 residues. CDR3 region: CASSERSYGYTF. The CDR3, as DNA: TGTGCCAGCAGTGAGAGGTCCTATGGCTACACCTTC.

The chain links TRBV20-1 to TRBJ1-2, with TRBD1 matching 10 bases. V lost 5 bases to trimming and J lost 8 bases; unmatched junction nucleotides: 14. From germline, CDR1 is DFQATT and CDR2 SNEGSKA (reference sequence). The CDR3 runs to 15 residues. In nucleotides, the CDR3 is TGCAGTGCTGAGACAGGGGGCGCGGGGGTTTTCGGCTACACCTTC. It is translated as CSAETGGAGVFGYTF.

This clonotype occurred many times. The chain links TRBV4-1 to TRBJ1-1; D ambiguous. Germline assignment: CDR1 MGHRA and CDR2 YSYEKL. The CDR3 has 16 amino acids. V was trimmed by 0 bases and J by 0 bases, leaving 11 bases between them. CDR3 protein: CASSQDEASLNTEAFF. The CDR3 nucleotides are TGCGCCAGCAGCCAAGATGAAGCGAGTCTGAACACTGAAGCTTTCTTT.

The chain couples TRBV11-1 to TRBJ2-5; D gene ambiguous. V shed 5 bases and J shed 4 bases, with 14 bases lying between them. Germline V gene sequence: CDR1 SGHAT, CDR2 FQDESV (reference sequence). The CDR3 loop spans 14 amino acids. The CDR3 DNA reads as TGTGCCAGCAGCCTCCTGGGTCGGGTAGAGACCCAGTACTTC. Protein sequence: CASSLLGRVETQYF. Using reference TRBV11-1 and TRBJ2-5 for the parts outside the CDR3, the full variable domain is EAEVAQSPRYKITEKSQAVAFWCDPISGHATLYWYRQILGQGPELLVQFQDESVVDDSQLPKDRFSAERLKGVDSTLKIQPAELGDSAMYLCASSLLGRVETQYFGPGTRLLVL.

The V gene is TRBV10-3, the J gene TRBJ1-6, with D possibly being TRBD1 (5 bases). The CDR3 covers 14 residues. Per germline, CDR1 ENHRY and CDR2 SYGVKD. With 0 bases removed from V and 14 bases from J, the gap between germline ends came to 14 bases. The CDR3 DNA is TGTGCCATCAGTGAGTCGGAAGGGACCCCGGCCCTCCACTTT. It encodes CAISESEGTPALHF.

V gene TRBV27 combines with J gene TRBJ1-1; a weak D match, TRBD1 (5 bases). Looked up from germline, CDR1 is MNHEY and CDR2 is SMNVEV (reference sequence). With 11 bases removed from V and 3 bases from J, the gap between germline ends came to 13 bases. This CDR3 is 12 amino acids long. The CDR3 is CAVQGWDTEAFF. CDR3 bases: TGTGCCGTTCAGGGATGGGACACTGAAGCTTTCTTT.

This clonotype was seen repeatedly, ten times or more. The chain has TRBV4-1 and TRBJ2-1; maybe TRBD2 (5 bases). The CDR3 is 15 amino acids. Germline CDR1 MGHRA, CDR2 YSYEKL. The germline V and J ends were trimmed by 0 bases and 5 bases, with 11 bases remaining between them. CDR3 protein: CASSQERGRNNEQFF. The CDR3 DNA reads TGCGCCAGCAGCCAAGAACGGGGTCGGAACAATGAGCAGTTCTTC.

There are many counts of this clonotype. The chain uses TRBV3-1 and TRBJ2-7; 11 bases are shared with TRBD2. The CDR3 contains 15 residues. The J segment lost 4 bases and the V segment lost 1 base, leaving 3 bases of the junction unmatched. Germline-derived CDR1 and CDR2 are LGHDT and YNNKEL (reference sequence). CDR3 sequence (DNA): TGTGCCAGCAGCCAAGCAGGGACTAGCGGATACGAGCAGTACTTC. Its protein is CASSQAGTSGYEQYF.

The chain is built from TRBV29-1 and TRBJ1-3, with 8 positions matching TRBD1. CDR3 length equals 13 residues. After removal of 4 bases from V and 3 bases from J, the junction contained 2 bases not matched to a gene. The germline V gene encodes CDR1 SQVTM and CDR2 ANQGSEA. The CDR3 sequence is CSVGGTGGNTIYF. The CDR3 DNA sequence: TGCAGCGTTGGGGGGACAGGTGGAAACACCATATATTTT.

The table lists this clonotype with many counts. The chain joins TRBV3-1 to TRBJ2-4; D may match TRBD1 or TRBD2 (6 bases each). This CDR3 contains 13 residues. Germline CDR1 and CDR2: LGHDT and YNNKEL (reference sequence). Between the trimmed V and J ends, which lost 2 bases and 13 bases, there was a span of 15 bases. CDR3 sequence: CASSQFRTAGQYF. The CDR3 nucleotides read TGTGCCAGCAGCCAATTTCGGACAGCGGGCCAGTACTTC.

This rearrangement joins TRBV7-3 to TRBJ2-1, with D unclear. The ends were cut back, 5 bases at V and 4 bases at J, with 9 bases in the middle. Looked up from germline, CDR1 is SGHTA and CDR2 is FQGTGA. This CDR3 has 13 amino acids. CDR3 in DNA: TGTGCCAGCAGCCCCCGGGCGTACAATGAGCAGTTCTTC. It specifies CASSPRAYNEQFF. The full variable domain, rest sourced from reference TRBV7-3 and TRBJ2-1, is GAGVSQTPSNKVTEKGKYVELRCDPISGHTALYWYRQSLGQGPEFLIYFQGTGAADDSGLPNDRFFAVRPEGSVSTLKIQRTERGDSAVYLCASSPRAYNEQFFGPGTRLTVL.

This clonotype was detected only a few times. V gene TRBV6-2 or TRBV6-3 combines with J gene TRBJ2-1; 7 bases align to TRBD1. Trimming took 4 bases from V and 4 from J; bases not matched to a gene: 7. CDR3 length: 15 residues. In germline, CDR1 is MNHEY, CDR2 SVGEGT. The chain's CDR3 is CASSSTGMGYNEQFF. As DNA, the CDR3 is TGTGCCAGCAGTTCGACAGGGATGGGGTACAATGAGCAGTTCTTC.

The V gene is TRBV18, the J gene TRBJ1-1, with 7 bases identical to TRBD1. The CDR3 is 12 amino acids. Germline V CDR1 and CDR2: KGHSH, LQKENI. With V trimmed by 3 bases and J by 11 bases, 6 bases remained unmatched. The DNA for the CDR3 is TGTGCCAGCTCACCGGAAACAGGGGTGGCTTTCTTT. It encodes CASSPETGVAFF.

DNA for the CDR3: TGTGCCAGCAGCTTACTAGCGGGGGGGCTTCCCGGGGAGCTGTTTTTT. This codes for CASSLLAGGLPGELFF. This rearrangement joins TRBV11-2 to TRBJ2-2; TRBD2 agrees at 12 bases. CDR3 size: 16 residues. V was clipped by 2 bases and J by 6 bases; unmatched bases: 4. Germline loops: CDR1 SGHAT, CDR2 FQNNGV.

The chain has TRBV7-9 and TRBJ2-7; D may correspond to TRBD1 or TRBD2 (5 bases each). This CDR3 is 16 amino acids long. The germline V gene has CDR1 SEHNR and CDR2 FQNEAQ (reference sequence). Trimming left V 1 base short and J 3 bases short, with 16 bases between. DNA of the CDR3: TGTGCCAGCAGCTTAGGTGGGGGACCCAGCATCTACGAGCAGTACTTC. Amino acids: CASSLGGGPSIYEQYF.